Only a few counts were recorded for the clone carrying this TCR beta chain. Its target is unknown. The data were obtained in a study of memory CD4+ T cells and cytomegalovirus serostatus. Regarding the study as a whole: CD4+ memory repertoires contained about 40% of the roughly 150 reported CMV TCRbeta sequences. The CMV-associated TCR signature appears largely within the CD4+ memory repertoire.

In the authors' workflow: After removing out-of-frame reads, 2 million to 2.5 million distinct TCRbeta sequences remained. Clones were sequenced by immunoSEQ multiplex PCR, and TCRdb holds only the in-frame ones, with some missing. V and J calls and clone size are copied from that table; D and trimming were computed from the DNA. The table includes around 32,000 clones, roughly 80% detected once. The sort gate was single viable CD3+CD4+CD8-CD45RO+ cells for memory CD4+ T cells. Positive selection with CD4 microbeads enriched total CD4+ T cells. The material sequenced was memory CD4+ T cells from blood. The TCR originated in an adult in good health and CMV-seronegative. Some clones in this sample may be carry-over from other donors' samples.

The CDR3 sequence: CASRALGAANQPQHF. DNA of the CDR3: TGTGCCAGCAGGGCCCTGGGGGCAGCAAATCAGCCCCAGCATTTT. The chain recombines TRBV27 with TRBJ1-5; tentative D call: TRBD1 (6 bases). The germline V gene encodes CDR1 MNHEY and CDR2 SMNVEV (reference sequence). Trimming removed 6 bases from V and 4 bases from J, with 16 bases in between. The length of the CDR3 is 15 residues.